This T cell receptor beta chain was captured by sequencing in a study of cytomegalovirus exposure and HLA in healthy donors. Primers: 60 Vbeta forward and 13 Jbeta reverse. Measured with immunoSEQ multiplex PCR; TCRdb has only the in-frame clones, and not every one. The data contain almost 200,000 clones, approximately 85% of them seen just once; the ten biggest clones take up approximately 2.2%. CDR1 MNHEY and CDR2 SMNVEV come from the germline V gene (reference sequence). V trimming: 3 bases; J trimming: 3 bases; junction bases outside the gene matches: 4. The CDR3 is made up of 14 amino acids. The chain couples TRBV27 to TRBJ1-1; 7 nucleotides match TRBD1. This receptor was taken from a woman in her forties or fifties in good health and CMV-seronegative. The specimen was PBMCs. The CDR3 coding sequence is TGTGCCAGCAGTTTTAGACAGGGCTACACTGAAGCTTTCTTT. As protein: CASSFRQGYTEAFF.